Sequencing of this T cell receptor (beta chain) was carried out in a study of T-cell memory formation after mild COVID-19. TCRdb analysed the 5' RACE reads with MiXCR anew, one entry per CDR3 protein. The sample records approximately 430,000 distinct CDR3 sequences, around a quarter being singletons. V was pared by 6 bases and J by 5 bases, with 16 bases between. The CDR3 covers 14 residues. The sample comprised PBMCs or a T cell subset sorted from them (not recorded which). The rearrangement uses TRBV12-3 or TRBV12-4 and TRBJ1-1; D possibly corresponds to TRBD1 (6 bases). The receptor comes from an adult woman who had mild COVID-19 (a few samples of this study predate the infection). Cell type and time point are not known. CDR3 residues: CASSQNRVWTEAFF. As DNA, the CDR3 is TGTGCCAGCAGCCAGAACAGGGTATGGACTGAAGCTTTCTTT.